This T cell receptor (beta chain) was identified in a study of PD-L1 blockade in urothelial cancer. The assay was immunoSEQ multiplex PCR, and TCRdb's table has in-frame clones only and misses some. The sample shows fewer than 50,000 clones, 70% to 90% of them seen only once. The CDR3 consists of 15 residues. Germline V gives CDR1 SGHDT, CDR2 YYEEEE. V was clipped by 4 bases and J by 6 bases; unmatched bases: 9. This receptor was obtained from a man between 60 and 75 years old with urothelial cancer. The V gene is TRBV5-6, the J gene TRBJ2-2; 7 nucleotides line up with TRBD1. Sequencing used PBMCs, obtained around atezolizumab (anti-PD-L1) treatment. CDR3 in DNA: TGTGCCAGCAGCGGAACCGGGACAGTTTCCGGGGAGCTGTTTTTT. As protein: CASSGTGTVSGELFF.